This T cell receptor (beta chain) was identified during a study of Graves' ophthalmopathy and Graves' hyperthyroidism. This clonotype was recorded only once. Its antigen is currently unknown. Study conclusions and caveats: Most expanded clonotypes in thyroid above 0.001 frequency also showed up in blood.

The sequenced template was RNA, covering the TCR beta CDR3 region. First-round RT-PCR with HTBI primers preceded a second-round multiplex PCR. MiXCR, run by TCRdb on the multiplex PCR reads, gives a single entry per CDR3 protein. The sample includes more than 150,000 distinct CDR3 sequences, over 35% of them seen just once. A duration under 3 months, NOSPECS ≥4, CAS ≥3 and moderate-to-severe activity characterized the donors with ophthalmopathy. Pregnancy or lactation, uncontrolled infections and other autoimmune diseases were grounds for excluding patients. Diagnosis relied on clinical symptoms, serum thyroxine, TRAb, thyroid ultrasound and orbital computed tomography. This sequence originates from a middle-aged woman with Graves' ophthalmopathy. Sequenced: peripheral blood.

CDR3 protein: CASSLALSSEAFF. The CDR3 DNA reads as TGTGCCAGCAGTTTAGCGCTGTCGTCTGAAGCTTTCTTT. This sequence joins TRBV12-3 or TRBV12-4 and TRBJ1-1; no reliable D call. This CDR3 has 13 residues. Trimming removed 0 bases from V and 6 bases from J, with 8 bases in between.